Listed here is a single T cell receptor (beta chain). Original handling: Reference gene primers were amplified, and this amplification served to estimate nucleated cell counts. TCRdb's copy holds only in-frame clones and misses some; the assay was immunoSEQ multiplex PCR. Clonal size and the V and J genes are those of that table, whereas D and trimming came from the DNA. The data show roughly 180,000 clones, with 70% to 90% seen just once and about 20% held by the top ten. This sample is drawn from a study of blood T cell repertoires in COVID-19. Germline V lookup: CDR1 KGHSH, CDR2 LQKENI. The CDR3 is 16 residues long. V lost 5 bases and J lost 4; bases outside the gene matches: 10.

The TCR was taken from a man aged 65-85 years with active or convalescent COVID-19. The chain links TRBV18 to TRBJ2-2; TRBD2 aligns across 7 bases. The sample was peripheral blood. The CDR3 DNA reads as TGTGCCAGCTCAGTTGTGGCGGGAGCTGGCACCGGGGAGCTGTTTTTT. It encodes CASSVVAGAGTGELFF.